This T cell receptor beta chain was recovered during a study of blood T cell repertoires in COVID-19. Method: immunoSEQ multiplex PCR; TCRdb's copy keeps in-frame clones and lacks some. This table holds about 72,000 clones, under 90% found once. The TCR sequence derives from a man in his 70s with active or convalescent COVID-19. The source material was peripheral blood.

CDR3 in amino acids: CATFYGANEKLFF. The CDR3 DNA reads TGTGCCACCTTCTACGGGGCTAATGAAAAACTGTTTTTT. This sequence joins TRBV28 and TRBJ1-4; D call uncertain. CDR3 length equals 13 residues. Germline loops: CDR1 MDHEN, CDR2 SYDVKM. Trimming took 10 bases from V and 3 from J, leaving 12 bases between them.